Below, one TCR beta chain is given with its context. This clonotype was picked up a small number of times. Its recognized antigen is unknown. Nothing much larger sits one base from this clone, and base qualities are not available. The source of the sample is a study of human T cells and chemical hapten exposure (dated by TCRdb to 2020 to 2023). In terms of the full investigation: For sensitization, 2% DPC in acetone was applied to a roughly 2 cm by roughly 2 cm area of upper inner arm skin. Weekly therapeutic DPC doses were additionally applied to the scalp of patients throughout the approximately 23-week study period. Patch testing on the upper back used Finn chambers containing 0.01% DPC, with scoring done after 6 days according to International Contact Dermatitis Research Group standards. Most of the patients in the cohort were female, and the cohort covered alopecia areata with under or over 50% scalp involvement, alopecia totalis and alopecia universalis. The libraries were sequenced as a pool, and the TCR yield per sample differed mostly because of small variations in library volumes within the pool. In alopecia patients, the study followed how the peripheral blood TCR repertoire changed in vivo over primary and secondary sensitization to diphenylcyclopropenone (DPC), a hapten. Blood samples were taken from patients before sensitization (week 0) and at 2, 6 and about 24 weeks after DPC sensitization. For TCR sequencing, blood came from 25 to 35 alopecia patients at anywhere from one to four time points (pre-sensitization, 2, 6 and 24 weeks).

Results and caveats for the whole study, not just this receptor: A positive correlation was found between the number of PT1 expanded TCRs and patch test score, with significance reached at thresholds 8, 16 and 32 but not 4. No change with DPC sensitization was found in the number of TCRs above 1 in 1000 frequency, and no evidence of global repertoire structure alterations was found. All patients had alopecia, a presumed autoimmune disease, so their immune response might differ from that of healthy individuals. Expanded TCRs formed significantly more large CDR3 similarity clusters than pre-sensitization or healthy control sets, consistent with antigen-driven responses. Repeated subsampling changed both the strength of the expansion versus patch-test correlation and the threshold at which that correlation became significant.

The method behind the library was RACE. The reads were generated on a NextSeq 500. Library preparation attached unique molecular identifiers to individual cDNA molecules for quantitative, reproducible TCR counting. From each blood RNA sample, both TCR alpha and TCR beta chains were sequenced. The study's own analysis went as follows. Samples had a median of approximately 96,000 TCRs, with a range from roughly 23,224 to 700,000. V, J and CDR3 annotation of the TCR reads was performed with the Decombinator software suite. To make PS versus PT1 abundance plots, every sample was subsampled to the same number of TCRs (28,000). TCRs were defined as expanded if absent before sensitization and observed at least eight times at the 2-week time point. The raw public reads went through TCRdb reprocessing: fastp at Q25, MiXCR clone calling, in-frame beta chains kept. Rows with one shared CDR3 protein collapse into an entry with the most common genes and DNA. TCRdb, not the authors, supplied the V and J calls. In all, the sample holds about 82,000 distinct CDR3 sequences, and under 15% of those were seen once. The top ten hold roughly 5.7% of the sample.

Sample time point, as interpreted from the label and publication: patch test 3, about 24 weeks after DPC sensitization. Read against the paper, the sample's treatment or condition label means: therapeutic diphenylcyclopropenone sensitization with weekly scalp DPC. Blood at each patch-test visit was drawn before the patch test was applied. Patients were considered eligible if aged 18 to 70, diagnosed with alopecia and deemed suitable for DPC therapy, and patients were excluded if pregnant. Total RNA was extracted from unfractionated whole blood that had been collected in Tempus Blood RNA tubes. V sheds 0 bases and J sheds 4 bases, leaving 12 bases between their ends. The CDR3 runs 15 residues from the cysteine to the phenylalanine. Here the CDR3 DNA is all that survives: 45 bases in frame from base 1. The germline V gene specifies SQVTM as CDR1 and ANQGSEA as CDR2.

The receptor chain draws on TRBV29-1 and TRBJ1-4; too little of a D gene remains to name it. Sequencing used whole blood, obtained in connection with sensitization to the hapten diphenylcyclopropenone (DPC). The origin of this receptor is a woman aged 45-65 years with alopecia areata. Some clones in this sample may be carry-over from other donors' samples. The sequenced DNA: TGCAGCGTTGAAGATACGGGCAGAGGTAATGAAAAACTGTTTTTT. Its amino acids are CSVEDTGRGNEKLFF.